Below are 2 T cell receptor beta chains sequenced from a single sample in a study of lymphopenia after photon versus proton radiotherapy. Method: immunoSEQ multiplex PCR; TCRdb's copy keeps in-frame clones and lacks some. The sample contains around 30,000 clones, about 88% of which appear only once. The sample was peripheral blood, taken from a patient treated with proton-based radiotherapy. The receptors shown here come from a woman in her 70s with pancreatic cancer. Some clones in this sample may be carry-over from other donors' samples.

The CDR3 protein is CASSAGQGLLSGNTIYF. CDR3 sequence (DNA): TGTGCCAGCAGCGCGGGACAGGGGCTCCTCTCTGGAAACACCATATATTTT. The chain recombines TRBV9 with TRBJ1-3, with 10 bases identical to TRBD1. Germline CDR1 reads SGDLS; CDR2 reads YYNGEE. The CDR3 is 17 amino acids. J gave up 0 bases and V 3 bases, and 6 bases lay outside the gene matches.

The CDR3 is CSGSGTSGTGELFF. CDR3 DNA: TGCAGCGGATCCGGGACTAGCGGGACCGGGGAGCTGTTTTTT. The V call is TRBV29-1, the J call TRBJ2-2, with 12 bases identical to TRBD2. This CDR3 is 14 amino acids long. J gave up 5 bases and V 7 bases, and 5 bases lay outside the gene matches. Germline V CDR1 and CDR2: SQVTM, ANQGSEA.